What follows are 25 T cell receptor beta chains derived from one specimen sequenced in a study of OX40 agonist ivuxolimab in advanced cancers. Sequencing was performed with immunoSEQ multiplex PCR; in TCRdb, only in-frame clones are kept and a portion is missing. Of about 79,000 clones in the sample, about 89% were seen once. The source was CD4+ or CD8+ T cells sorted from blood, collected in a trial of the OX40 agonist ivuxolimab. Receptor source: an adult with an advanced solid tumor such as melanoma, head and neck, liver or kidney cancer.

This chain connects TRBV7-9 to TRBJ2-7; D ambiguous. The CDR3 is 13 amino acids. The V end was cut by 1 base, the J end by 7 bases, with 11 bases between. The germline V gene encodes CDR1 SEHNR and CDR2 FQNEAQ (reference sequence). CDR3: CASSLGGIGEQYF. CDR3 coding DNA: TGTGCCAGCAGCTTAGGTGGCATAGGGGAGCAGTACTTC.

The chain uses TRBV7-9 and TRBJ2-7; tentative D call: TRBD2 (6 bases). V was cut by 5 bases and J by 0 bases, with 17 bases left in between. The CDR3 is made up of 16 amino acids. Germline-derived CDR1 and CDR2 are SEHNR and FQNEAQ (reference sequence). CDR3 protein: CASSPIGDSYSYEQYF. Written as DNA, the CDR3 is TGTGCCAGCAGCCCTATAGGGGACTCTTACTCCTACGAGCAGTACTTC.

CDR3 residues: CASSLVGWAYEQYF. The CDR3 DNA is TGTGCCAGCAGTTTGGTCGGCTGGGCCTACGAGCAGTACTTC. The chain is built from TRBV27 and TRBJ2-7; no reliable D call. V lost 3 bases and J 2 bases, leaving 11 bases between the germline ends. Germline loops: CDR1 MNHEY, CDR2 SMNVEV (reference sequence). The CDR3 is made up of 14 amino acids.

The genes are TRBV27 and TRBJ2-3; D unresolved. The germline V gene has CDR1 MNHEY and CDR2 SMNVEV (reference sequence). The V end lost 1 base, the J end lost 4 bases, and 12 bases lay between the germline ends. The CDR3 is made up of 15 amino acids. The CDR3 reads CASSLFPSGADTQYF. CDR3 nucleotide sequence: TGTGCCAGCAGTTTATTCCCGAGTGGGGCAGATACGCAGTATTTT.

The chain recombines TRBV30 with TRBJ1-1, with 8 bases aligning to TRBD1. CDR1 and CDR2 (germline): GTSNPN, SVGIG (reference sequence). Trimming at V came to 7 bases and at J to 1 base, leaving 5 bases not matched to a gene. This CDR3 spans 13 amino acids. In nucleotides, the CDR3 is TGTGCCTTACGACAGGGGACGAACACTGAAGCTTTCTTT. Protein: CALRQGTNTEAFF. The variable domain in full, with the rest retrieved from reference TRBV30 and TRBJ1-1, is SQTIHQWPATLVQPVGSPLSLECTVEGTSNPNLYWYRQAAGRGLQLLFYSVGIGQISSEVPQNLSASRPQDRQFILSSKKLLLSDSGFYLCALRQGTNTEAFFGQGTRLTVV.

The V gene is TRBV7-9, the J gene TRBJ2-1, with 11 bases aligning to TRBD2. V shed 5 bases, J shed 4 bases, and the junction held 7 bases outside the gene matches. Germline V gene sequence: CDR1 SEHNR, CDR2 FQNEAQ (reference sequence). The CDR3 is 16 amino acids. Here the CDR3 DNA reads TGTGCCAGCAGCCGGACCGGGACTAGCGGTTACAATGAGCAGTTCTTC. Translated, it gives CASSRTGTSGYNEQFF.

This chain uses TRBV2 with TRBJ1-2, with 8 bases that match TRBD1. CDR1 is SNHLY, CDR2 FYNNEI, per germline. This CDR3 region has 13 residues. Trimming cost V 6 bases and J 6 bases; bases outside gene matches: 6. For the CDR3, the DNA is TGTGCCAGCAGCGGACAGGGCAGTGATGGCTACACCTTC. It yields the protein CASSGQGSDGYTF.

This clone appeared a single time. The CDR3 reads CASSAGEVQETQYF. CDR3 nucleotides: TGTGCCAGCTCAGCGGGAGAGGTTCAAGAGACCCAGTACTTC. The chain has TRBV18 and TRBJ2-5, with 7 bases lining up with TRBD2. Germline V gene sequence: CDR1 KGHSH, CDR2 LQKENI. This CDR3 region has 14 residues. After removal of 5 bases from V and 2 bases from J, the junction contained 5 bases not matched to a gene.

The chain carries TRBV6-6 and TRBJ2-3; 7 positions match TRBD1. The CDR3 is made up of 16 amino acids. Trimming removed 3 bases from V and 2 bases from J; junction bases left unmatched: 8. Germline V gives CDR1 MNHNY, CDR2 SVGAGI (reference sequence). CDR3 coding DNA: TGTGCCAGCAGTTATTCAGCAGGGGGTCCCACAGATACGCAGTATTTT. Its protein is CASSYSAGGPTDTQYF.

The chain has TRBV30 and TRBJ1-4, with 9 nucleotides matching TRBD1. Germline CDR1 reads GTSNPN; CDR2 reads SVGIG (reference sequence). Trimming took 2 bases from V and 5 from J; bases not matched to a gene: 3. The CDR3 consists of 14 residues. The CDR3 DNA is TGTGCCTGGAGTCTGACAGGGGGAAATGAAAAACTGTTTTTT. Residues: CAWSLTGGNEKLFF.

The DNA for the CDR3 is TGTGCCAGCAGCGGGTCCCACGTGGGCACTGAAGCTTTCTTT. Translated, it gives CASSGSHVGTEAFF. The chain uses TRBV9 and TRBJ1-1; D call uncertain. This CDR3 has 14 amino acids. Trimming removed 3 bases from V and 4 bases from J, with 13 bases in between. Per germline, CDR1 SGDLS and CDR2 YYNGEE.

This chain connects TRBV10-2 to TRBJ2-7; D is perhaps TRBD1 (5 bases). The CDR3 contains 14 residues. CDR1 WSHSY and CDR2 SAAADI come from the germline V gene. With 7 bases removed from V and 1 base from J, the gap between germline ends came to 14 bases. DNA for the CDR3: TGCGCCAGCACCGACCCCGACAGATCCTACGAGCAGTACTTC. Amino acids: CASTDPDRSYEQYF.

The chain's CDR3 is CAISELGSRGTQYF. The CDR3 DNA follows: TGTGCCATCAGTGAGTTAGGTTCAAGAGGGACCCAGTACTTC. This sequence joins TRBV10-3 and TRBJ2-5; unclear D gene. The CDR3 runs to 14 residues. V lost 1 base and J lost 7, with 13 bases in between. The germline CDR1 and CDR2 sequences are ENHRY and SYGVKD.

As DNA, the CDR3 is TGTGCCAGCAGCTTGGGACCGGGAAGTCGCTACACCTTC. It translates to CASSLGPGSRYTF. The chain has TRBV6-5 and TRBJ1-2, with D maybe TRBD1 (5 bases). CDR1 MNHEY and CDR2 SVGAGI come from the germline V gene. V was clipped by 6 bases and J by 9 bases, with 17 bases between them. This CDR3 has 13 residues.

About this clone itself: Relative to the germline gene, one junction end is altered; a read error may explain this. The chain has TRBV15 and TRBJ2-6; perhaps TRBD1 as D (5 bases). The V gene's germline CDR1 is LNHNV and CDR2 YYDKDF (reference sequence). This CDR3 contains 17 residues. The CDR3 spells CATSRGPTSSGANVPTF. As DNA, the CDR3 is TGTGCCACCAGCAGAGGACCCACCTCCTCTGGGGCCAACGTCCCGACTTTC.

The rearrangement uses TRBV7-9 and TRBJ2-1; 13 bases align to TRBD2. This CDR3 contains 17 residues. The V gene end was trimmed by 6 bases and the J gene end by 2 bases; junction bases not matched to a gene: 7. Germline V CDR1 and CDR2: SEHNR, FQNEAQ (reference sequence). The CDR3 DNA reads TGTGCCAGCAGAACCGGGACTAGCGGGATAACCTACAATGAGCAGTTCTTC. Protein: CASRTGTSGITYNEQFF. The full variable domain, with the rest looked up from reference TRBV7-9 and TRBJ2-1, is DTGVSQNPRHKITKRGQNVTFRCDPISEHNRLYWYRQTLGQGPEFLTYFQNEAQLEKSRLLSDRFSAERPKGSFSTLEIQRTEQGDSAMYLCASRTGTSGITYNEQFFGPGTRLTVL.

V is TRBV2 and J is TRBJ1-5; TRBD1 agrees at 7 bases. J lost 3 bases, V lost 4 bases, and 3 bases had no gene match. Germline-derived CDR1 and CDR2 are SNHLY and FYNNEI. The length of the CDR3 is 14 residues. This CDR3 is CASSATGLNQPQHF. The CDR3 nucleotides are TGTGCCAGCAGTGCGACAGGGCTCAATCAGCCCCAGCATTTT.

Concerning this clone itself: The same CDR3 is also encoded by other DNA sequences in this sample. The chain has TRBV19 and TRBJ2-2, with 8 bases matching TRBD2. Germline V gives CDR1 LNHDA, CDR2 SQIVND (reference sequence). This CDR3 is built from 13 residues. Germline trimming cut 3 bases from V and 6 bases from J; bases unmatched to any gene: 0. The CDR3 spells CASSIGGAGELFF. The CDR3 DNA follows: TGTGCCAGTAGTATCGGGGGGGCCGGGGAGCTGTTTTTT.

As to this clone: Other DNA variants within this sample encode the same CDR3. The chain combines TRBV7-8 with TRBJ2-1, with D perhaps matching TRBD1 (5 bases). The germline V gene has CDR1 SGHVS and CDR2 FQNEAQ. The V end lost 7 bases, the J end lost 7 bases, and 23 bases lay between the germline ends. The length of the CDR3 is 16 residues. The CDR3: CASTLSPTQGWNEQFF. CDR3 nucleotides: TGTGCCAGCACCCTCAGTCCTACGCAGGGTTGGAATGAGCAGTTCTTC.

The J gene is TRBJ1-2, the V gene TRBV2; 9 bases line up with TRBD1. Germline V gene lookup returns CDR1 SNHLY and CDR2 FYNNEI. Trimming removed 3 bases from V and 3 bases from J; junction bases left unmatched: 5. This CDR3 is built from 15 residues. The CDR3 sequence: CASSEGGTGYYGYTF. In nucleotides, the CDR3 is TGTGCCAGCAGTGAGGGGGGGACAGGGTACTATGGCTACACCTTC.

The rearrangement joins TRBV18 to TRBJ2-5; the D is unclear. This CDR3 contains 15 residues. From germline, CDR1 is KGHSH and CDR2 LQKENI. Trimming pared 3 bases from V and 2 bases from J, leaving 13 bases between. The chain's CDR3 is CASSPGYRIQETQYF. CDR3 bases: TGTGCCAGCTCACCGGGGTACAGAATTCAAGAGACCCAGTACTTC. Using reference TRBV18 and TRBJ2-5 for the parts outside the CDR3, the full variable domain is NAGVMQNPRHLVRRRGQEARLRCSPMKGHSHVYWYRQLPEEGLKFMVYLQKENIIDESGMPKERFSAEFPKEGPSILRIQQVVRGDSAAYFCASSPGYRIQETQYFGPGTRLLVL.

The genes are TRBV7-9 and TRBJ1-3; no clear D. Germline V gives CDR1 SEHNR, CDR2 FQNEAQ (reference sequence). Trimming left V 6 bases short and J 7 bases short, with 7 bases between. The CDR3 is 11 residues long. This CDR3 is CASSLGNTIYF. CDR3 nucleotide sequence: TGTGCCAGCAGTCTCGGGAACACCATATATTTT.

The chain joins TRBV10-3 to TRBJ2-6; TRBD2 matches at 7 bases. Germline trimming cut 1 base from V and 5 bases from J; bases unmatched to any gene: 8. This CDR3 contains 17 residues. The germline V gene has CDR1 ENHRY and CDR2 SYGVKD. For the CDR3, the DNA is TGTGCCATCAGTGAGTTCCGGGCGGGGGATCGGGCCAACGTCCTGACTTTC. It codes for CAISEFRAGDRANVLTF.

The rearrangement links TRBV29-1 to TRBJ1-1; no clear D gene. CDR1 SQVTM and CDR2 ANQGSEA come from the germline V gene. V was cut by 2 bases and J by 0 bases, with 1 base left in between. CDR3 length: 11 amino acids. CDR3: CSVEMNTEAFF. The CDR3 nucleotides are TGCAGCGTTGAAATGAACACTGAAGCTTTCTTT.

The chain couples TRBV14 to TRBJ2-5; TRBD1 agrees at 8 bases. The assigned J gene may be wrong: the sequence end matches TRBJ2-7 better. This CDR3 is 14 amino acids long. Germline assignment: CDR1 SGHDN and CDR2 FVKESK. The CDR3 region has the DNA TGTGCCAGCAGCCTGGGACAGGAGGTCTACGAGCAGTACTTC. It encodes CASSLGQEVYEQYF.